One sample yielded the 9 T cell receptor beta chains listed below, sequenced in a study of T cell responses to AZD1222 COVID-19 vaccine. TCRdb's table, derived via immunoSEQ multiplex PCR, lists solely in-frame clones and lacks some. Of 150,000 or so clones listed, about nine tenths are singletons. The sequencing here drew on peripheral blood, taken 28 days after the second AZD1222 dose. Source of these receptors: an adult who received the AZD1222 COVID-19 vaccine.

This clone appeared once. This rearrangement joins TRBV5-1 to TRBJ2-3; a weak D match, TRBD2 (6 bases). The CDR3 runs to 15 residues. Trimming took off 4 bases at V and 5 bases at J, with 17 bases between the two ends. The germline CDR1 and CDR2 sequences are SGHRS and YFSETQ. Here the CDR3 DNA reads TGCGCCAGCAGCCTCATCCCGGGGACTTTAGATACGCAGTATTTT. It specifies CASSLIPGTLDTQYF.

The genes are TRBV21-1 and TRBJ2-3; the table's D call of TRBD2 was not tested on the DNA. TRBV21-1 is classified as a pseudogene. The CDR3 runs 15 residues. This CDR3 reads CASNPVSGRANTQYF. The CDR3 region has the DNA TGTGCCAGCAACCCTGTTAGCGGGAGAGCTAATACGCAGTATTTT.

The chain has TRBV5-1 and TRBJ1-5, with no clear D. Looked up from germline, CDR1 is SGHRS and CDR2 is YFSETQ. The CDR3 sequence is 14 residues long. Trimming took off 4 bases at V and 5 bases at J, with 13 bases between the two ends. The CDR3 DNA reads TGCGCCAGCAGCGACGGACGGCCCGATCAGCCCCAGCATTTT. As protein: CASSDGRPDQPQHF. Full variable domain (rest looked up from reference TRBV5-1 and TRBJ1-5): KAGVTQTPRYLIKTRGQQVTLSCSPISGHRSVSWYQQTPGQGLQFLFEYFSETQRNKGNFPGRFSGRQFSNSRSEMNVSTLELGDSALYLCASSDGRPDQPQHFGDGTRLSIL.

In DNA form, the CDR3 reads TGTGCCAGCAGCTTACTTGGGGGGCGGAGCATTAGGAACACTGAAGCTTTCTTT. Protein product: CASSLLGGRSIRNTEAFF. The rearrangement uses TRBV7-8 and TRBJ1-1, with D possibly TRBD1 on 6 matching bases. In germline, CDR1 is SGHVS, CDR2 FQNEAQ. Deletions cut 2 bases from V and 1 base from J, with 20 bases between. CDR3 length: 18 residues.

V usage is TRBV5-8 and J usage is TRBJ2-6; D gene uncertain. Trimming removed 4 bases from V and 4 bases from J, with 9 bases in between. CDR3 length: 14 amino acids. From germline, CDR1 is SGHTS and CDR2 YDEGEE. CDR3 region: CASSQRGGANVLTF. The CDR3 bases are TGTGCCAGCAGCCAACGCGGCGGGGCCAACGTCCTGACTTTC.

The V call is TRBV6-5, the J call TRBJ1-5; D is unresolved. The CDR3 extends over 13 amino acids. V gave up 6 bases and J gave up 5 bases, with 11 bases separating them. CDR1 is MNHEY and CDR2 is SVGAGI in the germline V gene. The CDR3 is CASSPFRDQPQHF. CDR3 DNA sequence: TGTGCCAGCAGCCCCTTTCGGGATCAGCCCCAGCATTTT.

J is TRBJ2-7 and V is TRBV27; 13 bases agree with TRBD2. V lost 6 bases, J lost 3 bases, and 8 bases stayed unmatched. CDR3 length: 16 residues. Germline loops: CDR1 MNHEY, CDR2 SMNVEV (reference sequence). The CDR3 sequence is CASSWSGLAGNYEQYF. CDR3 nucleotides: TGTGCCAGCAGCTGGTCGGGACTAGCGGGAAACTACGAGCAGTACTTC.

This clone was picked up a small number of times. The chain joins TRBV5-4 to TRBJ1-5, with D hard to call. The CDR3 consists of 15 residues. Germline-derived CDR1 and CDR2 are SGHNT and YYREEE (reference sequence). Trimming removed 0 bases at V and 1 base at J, with 8 bases between. DNA of the CDR3: TGTGCCAGCAGCTTGGGCCCTTGGAGCAATCAGCCCCAGCATTTT. Its translation is CASSLGPWSNQPQHF.

The rearrangement links TRBV24-1 to TRBJ2-1, with D maybe TRBD2 (6 bases). Trimming took 12 bases from V and 7 from J, leaving 18 bases between them. Germline loops: CDR1 KGHDR, CDR2 SFDVKD. The CDR3 spans 13 residues. Here the CDR3 DNA reads TGTGCCTCAAGTTCGGGAGCGTTGAATGAGCAGTTCTTC. This translates into CASSSGALNEQFF.